A single T cell receptor (beta chain) is shown here with its context. TCRdb reanalysed the reads using MiXCR and keeps one entry per CDR3 protein. The sample shows about 530,000 distinct CDR3 sequences, roughly 29% of them seen only once. With 0 bases removed from V and 7 bases from J, the gap between germline ends came to 7 bases. Germline V CDR1 and CDR2: SEHNR, FQNEAQ (reference sequence). The CDR3 has 14 amino acids. These data come from a study of T cell repertoires in cytomegalovirus infection. The source material was PBMCs. The source is a human donor in good health (CMV status not recorded). Some clones in this sample may be carry-over from other donors' samples. The genes are TRBV7-9 and TRBJ1-6; D remains ambiguous. CDR3 in amino acids: CASSLAAGNSPLHF. The CDR3 DNA reads as TGTGCCAGCAGCTTAGCGGCTGGGAATTCACCCCTCCACTTT. Filled out from reference TRBV7-9 and TRBJ1-6, the complete variable domain reads DTGVSQNPRHKITKRGQNVTFRCDPISEHNRLYWYRQTLGQGPEFLTYFQNEAQLEKSRLLSDRFSAERPKGSFSTLEIQRTEQGDSAMYLCASSLAAGNSPLHFGNGTRLTVT.